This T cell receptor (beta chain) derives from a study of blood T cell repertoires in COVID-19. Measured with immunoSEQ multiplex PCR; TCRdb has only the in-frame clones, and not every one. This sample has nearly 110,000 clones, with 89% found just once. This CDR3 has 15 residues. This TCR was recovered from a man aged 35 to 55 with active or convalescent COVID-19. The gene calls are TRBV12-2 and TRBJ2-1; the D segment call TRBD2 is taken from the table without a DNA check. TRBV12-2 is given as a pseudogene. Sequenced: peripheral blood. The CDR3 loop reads CASRRAGFSYNEQFF. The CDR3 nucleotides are TGTGCAAGTCGCCGAGCGGGATTTTCCTACAATGAGCAGTTCTTC.